This paragraph covers one T cell receptor beta chain sequence. Its antigen is undetermined. Germline loops: CDR1 LGHNA, CDR2 YNFKEQ. CDR3 length equals 19 residues. V lost 1 base and J 2 bases, leaving 21 bases between the germline ends. The sample is drawn from a study of blood T cells in healthy people across ages. Study-wide findings and caveats: In older individuals, TCR beta diversity per million T cells was lower, falling roughly linearly with age.

Peripheral blood samples of 9 to 10 milliliters were drawn from each donor. A second PCR of roughly 7 to 11 cycles used a sample-barcoded 5' primer and a J-beta primer mix. MiXCR, run by TCRdb on the 5' RACE reads, gives a single entry per CDR3 protein. This sample has over 500,000 distinct CDR3 sequences; more than 45% occur once, and the top ten carry approximately 15%. The sample consisted of blood. This sequence originates from a woman aged 80 or over in good health. The J gene is TRBJ1-5, the V gene TRBV4-2; D is possibly TRBD1 (5 bases). The CDR3 spells CASSQAGSRGFEGNQPQHF. In DNA, the CDR3 is TGTGCCAGCAGCCAAGCCGGGAGCCGGGGCTTCGAGGGCAATCAGCCCCAGCATTTT.